This passage covers 2 T cell receptor beta chains from one sample sequenced in a study of OX40 agonist ivuxolimab in advanced cancers. Libraries were prepared by immunoSEQ multiplex PCR; TCRdb keeps only in-frame clonotypes and omits some of them. Of about 40,000 clones in the sample, approximately 92% were seen once. Material: CD4+ or CD8+ T cells sorted from blood, obtained in a trial of the OX40 agonist ivuxolimab. The receptors shown here come from an adult with an advanced solid tumor such as melanoma, head and neck, liver or kidney cancer.

CDR3 bases: TGCGCCAGCAGCCCAAACACAGGGAGGGGCACTGAAGCTTTCTTT. It encodes CASSPNTGRGTEAFF. The chain recombines TRBV4-3 with TRBJ1-1; TRBD1 might be the D (6 bases). This CDR3 has 15 amino acids. Trimming took 4 bases from V and 4 from J, leaving 16 bases between them. The germline CDR1 and CDR2 sequences are LGHNA and YSLEER.

This clone was seen only once. V usage is TRBV7-9 and J usage is TRBJ2-2, with D unclear. Germline loops: CDR1 SEHNR, CDR2 FQNEAQ (reference sequence). The length of the CDR3 is 12 residues. V dropped 5 bases and J dropped 2 bases, with 3 bases sitting between them. The CDR3 bases are TGTGCCAGCAGCCCTAACACCGGGGAGCTGTTTTTT. Translation: CASSPNTGELFF.